This T cell receptor beta chain was observed in a study of blood T cell repertoires in COVID-19. On the study more broadly: Both acute and convalescent COVID-19 samples were obtained from the United States, Italy and Spain. The cDNA or gDNA used as material had been derived from T cells, B-cell-depleted T cells, or PBMCs.

CDR3 length equals 14 residues. Germline CDR1 is SGHTA and CDR2 is FQGNSA. Trimming at V came to 4 bases and at J to 0 bases, leaving 2 bases not matched to a gene. In the authors' workflow: Estimates of nucleated cell counts were drawn from the amplification of reference gene primers. Using immunoSEQ multiplex PCR, the repertoire was profiled, and TCRdb retains in-frame clones only, with some absent. V, J and clone size derive from that table, while D and trimming were established from the DNA sequence. The repertoire holds about 250,000 clones, with over 80% as singletons. V usage is TRBV7-2 and J usage is TRBJ1-1, with 7 nucleotides matching TRBD1. This receptor was taken from a middle-aged woman who had recovered from COVID-19. Specimen: peripheral blood. As DNA, the CDR3 is TGTGCCAGCAGCTCAGGGGGGATGAACACTGAAGCTTTCTTT. Protein: CASSSGGMNTEAFF. Using reference TRBV7-2 and TRBJ1-1 for the parts outside the CDR3, the full variable domain is GAGVSQSPSNKVTEKGKDVELRCDPISGHTALYWYRQSLGQGLEFLIYFQGNSAPDKSGLPSDRFSAERTGGSVSTLTIQRTQQEDSAVYLCASSSGGMNTEAFFGQGTRLTVV.